Sequencing of this T cell receptor beta chain was carried out in a study of blood T cells in healthy people across ages. The V gene lost 0 bases and the J gene lost 4 bases, with 9 bases spanning the gap. CDR3 length: 14 residues. CDR1 SGHDT and CDR2 YYEEEE come from the germline V gene. The second PCR ran 7 to 11 cycles with a sample-barcoded 5' primer and J-beta primers. A template-switch adaptor containing 12 random nucleotides labeled each cDNA molecule. TCRdb recomputed calls from the 5' RACE reads with MiXCR, one row per CDR3 protein. The repertoire includes 1.5 million to 2 million distinct CDR3 sequences, almost 35% of them detected once, and approximately 11% sits in the top ten. This clonotype has a handful of counts.

Sequencing was carried out using blood. The clonotype comes from a woman aged 25 to 39 in good health. The V and J genes are TRBV5-6 and TRBJ2-3; D ambiguous. CDR3 in amino acids: CASSLGLPADTQYF. CDR3 sequence (DNA): TGTGCCAGCAGCTTGGGCTTGCCGGCAGATACGCAGTATTTT.